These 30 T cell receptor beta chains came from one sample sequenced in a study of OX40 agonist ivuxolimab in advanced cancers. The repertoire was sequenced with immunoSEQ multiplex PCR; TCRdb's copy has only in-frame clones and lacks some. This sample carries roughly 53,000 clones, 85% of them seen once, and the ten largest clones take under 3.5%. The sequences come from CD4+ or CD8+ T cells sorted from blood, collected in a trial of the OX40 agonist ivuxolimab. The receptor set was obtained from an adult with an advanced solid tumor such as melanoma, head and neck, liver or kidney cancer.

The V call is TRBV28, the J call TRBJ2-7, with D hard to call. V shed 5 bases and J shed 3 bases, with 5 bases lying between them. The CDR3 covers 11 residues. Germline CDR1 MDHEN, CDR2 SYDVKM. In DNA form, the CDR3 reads TGTGCCAGCAGTCTCGGCTACGAGCAGTACTTC. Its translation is CASSLGYEQYF.

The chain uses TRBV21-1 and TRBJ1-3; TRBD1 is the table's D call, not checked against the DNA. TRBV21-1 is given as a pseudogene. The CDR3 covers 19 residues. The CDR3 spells CASSFRDRSTLHSGNTIYF. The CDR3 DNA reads TGTGCCAGCAGCTTCCGGGACAGGTCAACTCTCCACTCTGGAAACACCATATATTTT.

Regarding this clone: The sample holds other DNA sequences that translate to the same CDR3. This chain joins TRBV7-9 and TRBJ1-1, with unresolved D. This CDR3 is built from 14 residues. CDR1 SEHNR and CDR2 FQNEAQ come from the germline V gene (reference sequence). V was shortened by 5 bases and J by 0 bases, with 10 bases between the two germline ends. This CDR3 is CASSLGRMNTEAFF. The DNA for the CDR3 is TGTGCCAGCAGCCTAGGTCGGATGAACACTGAAGCTTTCTTT.

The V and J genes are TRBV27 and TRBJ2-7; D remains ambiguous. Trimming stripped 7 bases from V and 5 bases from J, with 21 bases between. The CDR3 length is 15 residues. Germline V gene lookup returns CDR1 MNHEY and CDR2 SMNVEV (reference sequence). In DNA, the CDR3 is TGTGCCAGCACCCCCCCCCTAGGGTCGAGCGACGAGCAGTACTTC. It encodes CASTPPLGSSDEQYF.

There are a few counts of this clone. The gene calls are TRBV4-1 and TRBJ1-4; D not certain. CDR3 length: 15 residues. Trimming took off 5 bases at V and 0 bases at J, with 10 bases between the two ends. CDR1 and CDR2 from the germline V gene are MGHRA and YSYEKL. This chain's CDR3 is CASSNEGSTNEKLFF. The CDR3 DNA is TGCGCCAGCAGCAACGAAGGGTCAACTAATGAAAAACTGTTTTTT.

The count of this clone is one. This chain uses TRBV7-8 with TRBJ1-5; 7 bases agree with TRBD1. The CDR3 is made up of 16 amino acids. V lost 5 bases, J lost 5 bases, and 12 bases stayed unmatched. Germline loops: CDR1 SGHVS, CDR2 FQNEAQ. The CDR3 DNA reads TGTGCCAGCAGCCCCTTTTGGGGCAGGGGGTATCAGCCCCAGCATTTT. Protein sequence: CASSPFWGRGYQPQHF.

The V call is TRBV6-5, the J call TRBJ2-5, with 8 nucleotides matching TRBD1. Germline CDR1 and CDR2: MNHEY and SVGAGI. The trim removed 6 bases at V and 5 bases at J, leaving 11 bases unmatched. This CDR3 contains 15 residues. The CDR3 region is CASRPGQEVGETQYF. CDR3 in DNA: TGTGCCAGCAGGCCGGGACAGGAGGTGGGGGAGACCCAGTACTTC.

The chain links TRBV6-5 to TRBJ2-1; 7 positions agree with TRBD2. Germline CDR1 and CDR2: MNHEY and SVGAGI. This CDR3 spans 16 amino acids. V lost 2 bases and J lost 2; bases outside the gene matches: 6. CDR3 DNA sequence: TGTGCCAGCAGTTACGTCGGACTAGAGACCTACAATGAGCAGTTCTTC. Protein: CASSYVGLETYNEQFF.

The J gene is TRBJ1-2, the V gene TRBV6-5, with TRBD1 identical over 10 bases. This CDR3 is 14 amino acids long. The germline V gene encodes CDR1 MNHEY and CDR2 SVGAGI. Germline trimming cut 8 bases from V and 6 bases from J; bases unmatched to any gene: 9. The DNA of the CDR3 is TGTGCCAGCGGAAGACAGGGGGCGTCGGATGGCTACACCTTC. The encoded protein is CASGRQGASDGYTF.

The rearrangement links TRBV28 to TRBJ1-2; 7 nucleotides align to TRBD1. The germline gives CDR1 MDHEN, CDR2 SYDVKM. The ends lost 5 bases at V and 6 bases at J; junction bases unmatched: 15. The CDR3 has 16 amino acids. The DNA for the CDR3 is TGTGCCAGCAGTACCCCCTCCGGGGGCAGGGGGGATGGCTACACCTTC. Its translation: CASSTPSGGRGDGYTF.

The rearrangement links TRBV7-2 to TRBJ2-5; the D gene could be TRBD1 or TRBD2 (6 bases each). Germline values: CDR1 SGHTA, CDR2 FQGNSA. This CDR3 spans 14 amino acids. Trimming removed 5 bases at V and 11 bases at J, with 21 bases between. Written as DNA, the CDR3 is TGTGCCAGCAGCCCTCGGGGGCCAGCCGGGGCGCAGTACTTC. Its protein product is CASSPRGPAGAQYF.

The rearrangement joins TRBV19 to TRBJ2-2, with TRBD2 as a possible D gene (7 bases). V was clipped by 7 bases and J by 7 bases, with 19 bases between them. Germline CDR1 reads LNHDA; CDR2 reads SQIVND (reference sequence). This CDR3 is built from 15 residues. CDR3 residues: CASTNVGGGVGELFF. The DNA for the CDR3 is TGTGCCAGTACCAACGTAGGGGGGGGCGTCGGGGAGCTGTTTTTT.

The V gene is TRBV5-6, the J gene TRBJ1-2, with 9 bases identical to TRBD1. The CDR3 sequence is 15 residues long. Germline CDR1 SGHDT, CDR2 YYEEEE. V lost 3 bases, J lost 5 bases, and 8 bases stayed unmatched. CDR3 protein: CASSWGQGLSYGYTF. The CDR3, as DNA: TGTGCCAGCAGCTGGGGACAGGGCCTTTCTTATGGCTACACCTTC.

This CDR3 reads CASSVTGSGADTQYF. The CDR3 coding sequence is TGTGCCAGCAGCGTGACAGGGAGTGGCGCAGATACGCAGTATTTT. The J gene is TRBJ2-3, the V gene TRBV5-6; 7 bases line up with TRBD1. V trimming: 4 bases; J trimming: 4 bases; junction bases outside the gene matches: 9. The germline CDR1 and CDR2 sequences are SGHDT and YYEEEE. This CDR3 is built from 15 residues.

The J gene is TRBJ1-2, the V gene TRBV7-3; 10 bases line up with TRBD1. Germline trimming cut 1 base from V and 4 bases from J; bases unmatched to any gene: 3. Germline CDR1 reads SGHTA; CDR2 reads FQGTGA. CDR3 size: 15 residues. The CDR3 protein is CASSLMTGGAYGYTF. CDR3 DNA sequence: TGTGCCAGCAGCTTAATGACAGGGGGCGCCTATGGCTACACCTTC.

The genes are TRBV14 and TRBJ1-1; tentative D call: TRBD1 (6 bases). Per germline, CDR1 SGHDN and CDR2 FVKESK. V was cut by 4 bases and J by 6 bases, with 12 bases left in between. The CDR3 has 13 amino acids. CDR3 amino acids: CASSPREGAEAFF. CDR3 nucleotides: TGTGCCAGCAGCCCCAGGGAGGGGGCTGAAGCTTTCTTT.

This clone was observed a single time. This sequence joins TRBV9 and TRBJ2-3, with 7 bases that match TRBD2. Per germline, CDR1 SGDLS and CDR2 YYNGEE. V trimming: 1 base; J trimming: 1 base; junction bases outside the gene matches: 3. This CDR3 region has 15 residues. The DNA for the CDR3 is TGTGCCAGCAGCGTATGGGAGGGCCGCACAGATACGCAGTATTTT. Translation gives CASSVWEGRTDTQYF.

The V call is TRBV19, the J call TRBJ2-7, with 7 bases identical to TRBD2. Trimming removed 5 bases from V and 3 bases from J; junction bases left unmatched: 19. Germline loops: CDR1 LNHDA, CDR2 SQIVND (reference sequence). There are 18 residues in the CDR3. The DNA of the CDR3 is TGTGCCAGTAGTGAATACGGCCCGGGGCTAGCGGATCGCTACGAGCAGTACTTC. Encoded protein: CASSEYGPGLADRYEQYF.

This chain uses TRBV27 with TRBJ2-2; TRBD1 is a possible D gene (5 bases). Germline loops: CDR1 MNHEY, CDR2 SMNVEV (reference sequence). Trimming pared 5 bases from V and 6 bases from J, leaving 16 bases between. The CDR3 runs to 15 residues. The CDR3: CASSPHTQGAGELFF. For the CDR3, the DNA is TGTGCCAGCAGTCCCCACACGCAGGGTGCCGGGGAGCTGTTTTTT.

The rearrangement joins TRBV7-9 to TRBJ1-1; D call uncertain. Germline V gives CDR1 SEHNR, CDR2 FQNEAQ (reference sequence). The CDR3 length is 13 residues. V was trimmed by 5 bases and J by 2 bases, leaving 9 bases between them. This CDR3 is CASSQTENTEAFF. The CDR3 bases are TGTGCCAGCAGCCAAACAGAAAACACTGAAGCTTTCTTT.

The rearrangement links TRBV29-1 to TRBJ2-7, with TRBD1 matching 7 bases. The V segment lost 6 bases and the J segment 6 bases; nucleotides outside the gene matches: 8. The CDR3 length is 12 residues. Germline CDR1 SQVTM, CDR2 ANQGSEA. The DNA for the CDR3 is TGCAGCGTACGGACAGGAGTAGGCGAGCAGTACTTC. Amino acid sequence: CSVRTGVGEQYF.

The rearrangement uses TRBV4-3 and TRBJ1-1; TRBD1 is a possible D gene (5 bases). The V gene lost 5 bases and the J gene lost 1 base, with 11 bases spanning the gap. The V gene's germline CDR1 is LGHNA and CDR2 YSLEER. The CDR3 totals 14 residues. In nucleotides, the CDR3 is TGCGCCAGCAGCGGATTCAGGGAGAACACTGAAGCTTTCTTT. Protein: CASSGFRENTEAFF.

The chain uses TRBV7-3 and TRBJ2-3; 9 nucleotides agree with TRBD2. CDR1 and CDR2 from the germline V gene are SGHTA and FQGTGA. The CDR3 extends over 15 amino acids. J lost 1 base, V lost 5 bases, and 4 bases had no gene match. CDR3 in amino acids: CASSAREGGTDTQYF. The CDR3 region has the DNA TGTGCCAGCAGCGCGCGGGAGGGTGGCACAGATACGCAGTATTTT.

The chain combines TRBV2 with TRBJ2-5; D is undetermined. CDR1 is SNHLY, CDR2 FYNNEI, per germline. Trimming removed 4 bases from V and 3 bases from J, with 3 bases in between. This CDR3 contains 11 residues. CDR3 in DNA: TGTGCCAGCAGTGGGAAAGAGACCCAGTACTTC. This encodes CASSGKETQYF.

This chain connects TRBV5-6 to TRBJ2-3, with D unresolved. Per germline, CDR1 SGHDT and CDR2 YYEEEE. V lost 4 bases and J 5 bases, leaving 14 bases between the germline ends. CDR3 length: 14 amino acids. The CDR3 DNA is TGTGCCAGCAGCAACTCAGGTGGGGTAGATACGCAGTATTTT. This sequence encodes CASSNSGGVDTQYF.

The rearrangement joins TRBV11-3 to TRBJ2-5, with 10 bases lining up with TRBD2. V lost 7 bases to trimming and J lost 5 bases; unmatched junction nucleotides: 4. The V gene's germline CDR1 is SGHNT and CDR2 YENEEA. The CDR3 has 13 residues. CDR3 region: CASMLAGAETQYF. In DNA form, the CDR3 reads TGTGCCAGCATGCTAGCGGGAGCTGAGACCCAGTACTTC.

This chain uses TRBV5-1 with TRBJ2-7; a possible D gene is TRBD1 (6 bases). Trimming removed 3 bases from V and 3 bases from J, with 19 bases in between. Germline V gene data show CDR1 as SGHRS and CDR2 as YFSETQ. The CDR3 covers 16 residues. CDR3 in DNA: TGCGCCAGCAGCTCCACTCACAGGGCCGTTTACTACGAGCAGTACTTC. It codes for CASSSTHRAVYYEQYF. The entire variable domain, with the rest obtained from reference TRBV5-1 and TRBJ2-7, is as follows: KAGVTQTPRYLIKTRGQQVTLSCSPISGHRSVSWYQQTPGQGLQFLFEYFSETQRNKGNFPGRFSGRQFSNSRSEMNVSTLELGDSALYLCASSSTHRAVYYEQYFGPGTRLTVT.

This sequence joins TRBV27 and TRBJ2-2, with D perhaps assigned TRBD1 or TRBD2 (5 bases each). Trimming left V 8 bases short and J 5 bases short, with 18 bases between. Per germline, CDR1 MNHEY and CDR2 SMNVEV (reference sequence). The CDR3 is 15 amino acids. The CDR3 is CASGIGPGRTGELFF. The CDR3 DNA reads TGTGCCAGCGGGATTGGGCCGGGGCGAACCGGGGAGCTGTTTTTT.

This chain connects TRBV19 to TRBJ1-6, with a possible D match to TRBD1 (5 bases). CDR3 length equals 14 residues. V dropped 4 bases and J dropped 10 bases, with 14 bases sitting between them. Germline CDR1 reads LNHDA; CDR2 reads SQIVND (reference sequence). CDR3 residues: CASSTGLTSSPLHF. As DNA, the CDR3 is TGTGCCAGTAGTACGGGACTTACGTCCTCACCCCTCCACTTT.

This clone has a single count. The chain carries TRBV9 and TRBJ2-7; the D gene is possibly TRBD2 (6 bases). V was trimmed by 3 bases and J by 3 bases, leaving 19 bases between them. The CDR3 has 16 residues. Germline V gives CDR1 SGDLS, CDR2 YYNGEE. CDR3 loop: CASSALGEDPFYEQYF. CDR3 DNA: TGTGCCAGCAGCGCCTTGGGGGAGGATCCGTTCTACGAGCAGTACTTC.